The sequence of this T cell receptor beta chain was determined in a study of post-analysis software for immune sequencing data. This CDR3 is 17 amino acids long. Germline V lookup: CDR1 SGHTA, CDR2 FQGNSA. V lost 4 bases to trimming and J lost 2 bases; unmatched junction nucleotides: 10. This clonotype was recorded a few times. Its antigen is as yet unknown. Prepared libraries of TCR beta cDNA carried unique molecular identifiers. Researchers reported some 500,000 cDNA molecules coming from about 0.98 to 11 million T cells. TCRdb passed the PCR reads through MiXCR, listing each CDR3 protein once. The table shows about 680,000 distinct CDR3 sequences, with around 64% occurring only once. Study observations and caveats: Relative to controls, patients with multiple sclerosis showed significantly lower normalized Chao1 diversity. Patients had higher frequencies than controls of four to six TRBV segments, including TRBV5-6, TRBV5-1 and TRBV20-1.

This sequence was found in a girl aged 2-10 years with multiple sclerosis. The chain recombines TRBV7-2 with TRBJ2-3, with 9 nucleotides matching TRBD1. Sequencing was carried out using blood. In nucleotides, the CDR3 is TGTGCCAGCAGCTACCCAGAGGGGACAGGGATCACAGATACGCAGTATTTT. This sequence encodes CASSYPEGTGITDTQYF.